This T cell receptor beta chain appears in the sequencing data of a study of lymphopenia after photon versus proton radiotherapy. General study findings and limits: Under photons, naive T cells and diversity fell while effector/memory populations rose. Better survival with proton therapy was suggested as possible, not demonstrated. In patients who died, overall survival fell as post-nadir TCR diversity dropped more.

Assay used: immunoSEQ multiplex PCR; TCRdb lists only in-frame clones, some missing. This sample carries 23,000 or so clones, 87% of them seen once, and the ten largest clones take roughly 20%. The germline CDR1 and CDR2 sequences are MGHRA and YSYEKL. The J segment lost 4 bases and the V segment lost 1 base, leaving 5 bases of the junction unmatched. The CDR3 is 15 amino acids. This clone is medium-sized by share. The antigen remains undetermined. The origin of this receptor is a man aged 45-65 years with gastric cancer. The chain links TRBV4-1 to TRBJ1-1; 8 positions agree with TRBD1. Sequencing was performed on peripheral blood, taken from a patient treated with photon-based radiotherapy. The CDR3 bases are TGCGCCAGCAGCCAAGGGACAGGGTCGGGCACTGAAGCTTTCTTT. Amino acids: CASSQGTGSGTEAFF.